The 6 T cell receptor beta chains below all came from one sample that was sequenced in a study of neurological immune-mediated disorders (dated by TCRdb to about 2019). The intended sense of this specimen's time point label: longitudinal time-point 3. Library creation used 5' RACE. The reads were generated on an Illumina HiSeq 2500. The raw public reads went through TCRdb reprocessing: fastp at Q25, MiXCR clone calling, in-frame beta chains kept. Entries that share a CDR3 protein sequence are merged under the most common genes and DNA. Counted in this sample were fewer than 110,000 distinct CDR3 sequences; more than 10% of them appeared once. The ten biggest clones cover under 3.5% of the sample. What was sequenced was PBMCs. These receptors all stem from a female donor with HTLV-1-associated myelopathy (HAM/TSP).

This clonotype was seen many times. Written as DNA, the CDR3 is TGCAGCGTTGGACGCGACGAGACCCAGTACTTC. It yields the protein CSVGRDETQYF. The chain recombines TRBV29-1 with TRBJ2-5; D call uncertain. Trimming cost V 4 bases and J 5 bases, with 8 bases left between them. Germline V CDR1 and CDR2: SQVTM, ANQGSEA. The CDR3 spans 11 residues.

This clonotype was counted ten times or more. The chain is built from TRBV20-1 and TRBJ2-4; 9 nucleotides agree with TRBD2. CDR3 size: 15 residues. Per germline, CDR1 DFQATT and CDR2 SNEGSKA (reference sequence). Unmatched junction bases numbered 15, after V lost 6 bases and J lost 9 bases. This CDR3 reads CSAHGLAYGRAIQYF. CDR3 nucleotides: TGCAGTGCGCATGGACTAGCGTACGGGAGAGCCATTCAGTACTTC.

This clonotype came up many times. The chain links TRBV5-1 to TRBJ2-2; D ambiguous. The CDR3 totals 16 residues. With 1 base removed from V and 0 bases from J, the gap between germline ends came to 10 bases. Germline CDR1 and CDR2: SGHRS and YFSETQ. The CDR3 DNA is TGCGCCAGCAGCTTGCCCGACACCTCGAACACCGGGGAGCTGTTTTTT. It codes for CASSLPDTSNTGELFF.

This clonotype appeared many times. The chain couples TRBV5-1 to TRBJ2-6; D is perhaps TRBD2 (7 bases). The CDR3 extends over 19 amino acids. Germline CDR1 and CDR2: SGHRS and YFSETQ. The germline V and J ends were trimmed by 4 bases and 0 bases, with 20 bases remaining between them. This CDR3 reads CASSTPRGGALSGANVLTF. Written as DNA, the CDR3 is TGCGCCAGCAGCACACCTCGTGGGGGGGCCCTCTCTGGGGCCAACGTCCTGACTTTC.

This clonotype was detected many times. The V gene is TRBV6-6, the J gene TRBJ1-2; TRBD1 is a possible D gene (6 bases). V lost 6 bases to trimming and J lost 6 bases, with 14 bases between them. CDR3 length: 13 amino acids. CDR1 is MNHNY, CDR2 SVGAGI, per germline (reference sequence). CDR3 amino acids: CASRPGRQDGYTF. For the CDR3, the DNA is TGTGCCAGCAGACCCGGGAGACAGGATGGCTACACCTTC.

Ten or more counts support this clonotype. The rearrangement uses TRBV20-1 and TRBJ1-1; D is uncertain. Per germline, CDR1 DFQATT and CDR2 SNEGSKA (reference sequence). The CDR3 covers 12 residues. V was pared by 3 bases and J by 6 bases, with 11 bases between. The CDR3 DNA sequence: TGCAGTGCTAGTTTGGGTAACCCTGAAGCTTTCTTT. Its translation is CSASLGNPEAFF.